This is a list of T cell receptor beta chains from one sample in a study of liver allograft versus peripheral blood T cells. In TCRdb, the reads were re-called with MiXCR into one record per CDR3 protein. The data show approximately 9,300 distinct CDR3 sequences, about 18% seen once. The receptor set was obtained from a human patient who had a liver transplant. The T cells may partly be graft donor cells. The CDR3 runs from the conserved cysteine through the conserved F or W. A D gene is named only where the DNA matches it firmly. Only some rows state a clone size, as once, few, many or a class for expanded clones.

v_call	j_call	clone_size	d_call	cdr3_aa	cdr3_nt
TRBV18	TRBJ1-4	medium-sized	-	CASSATGENEKLFF	TGTGCCAGCTCAGCGACAGGCGAGAATGAAAAACTGTTTTTT
TRBV6-5	TRBJ2-7	medium-sized	-	CASSRTDDSYEQYF	TGTGCCAGCAGCCGCACGGACGACTCCTACGAGCAGTACTTC
TRBV27	TRBJ2-7	-	TRBD2	CATGELAGEQEQYF	TGTGCCACCGGAGAATTAGCGGGGGAGCAAGAGCAGTACTTC
TRBV6-1	TRBJ2-7	-	TRBD1	CASSEEVTGVRKYF	TGTGCCAGCAGTGAAGAAGTGACAGGGGTCCGGAAGTACTTC
TRBV6-5	TRBJ1-3	medium-sized	TRBD1	CASSRQGASGNTIYF	TGTGCCAGCAGCAGACAGGGGGCATCTGGAAACACCATATATTTT
TRBV6-1	TRBJ1-3	few	-	CASTPGGSGNTIYF	TGTGCCAGCACTCCCGGGGGCTCTGGAAACACCATATATTTT
TRBV19	TRBJ1-5	-	-	CASSMTGLQPQHF	TGTGCCAGTAGTATGACCGGGCTCCAGCCCCAGCATTTT
TRBV20-1	TRBJ1-3	-	-	CSAPAGNTIYF	TGCAGTGCTCCCGCTGGAAACACCATATATTTT
TRBV7-9	TRBJ1-1	-	-	CASSFQGAGTEAFF	TGTGCCAGCAGCTTTCAGGGTGCTGGGACTGAAGCTTTCTTT
TRBV18	TRBJ1-2	medium-sized	-	CASSPDQRSDYTF	TGTGCCAGCTCACCAGACCAACGGAGTGACTACACCTTC
TRBV7-9	TRBJ1-4	few	-	CASSLSAGSEKLFF	TGTGCCAGCAGCTTATCGGCGGGTTCGGAAAAACTGTTTTTT
TRBV7-3	TRBJ1-1	-	-	CASSLGGSTEAFF	TGTGCCAGCAGCTTAGGAGGAAGCACTGAAGCTTTCTTT
TRBV7-2	TRBJ1-2	medium-sized	-	CASSLKGLDYGYTF	TGTGCCAGCAGCTTAAAGGGGTTGGACTATGGCTACACCTTC
TRBV20-1	TRBJ1-6	-	-	CSASGGGIRDSPLHF	TGCAGTGCTAGCGGGGGGGGAATTCGGGATTCACCCCTCCACTTT
TRBV10-3	TRBJ1-1	-	-	CAISEGRGGNTEAFF	TGTGCCATCAGTGAAGGTCGGGGGGGAAACACTGAAGCTTTCTTT
TRBV6-5	TRBJ2-7	medium-sized	TRBD2	CASTGLADEQYF	TGTGCCAGCACCGGCCTAGCGGACGAGCAGTACTTC
TRBV16	TRBJ1-1	medium-sized	-	CASSQPGVKNTEAFF	TGTGCCAGCAGCCAACCTGGCGTAAAGAACACTGAAGCTTTCTTT
TRBV19	TRBJ1-4	medium-sized	-	CASSMTATNEKLFF	TGTGCCAGTAGTATGACAGCAACTAATGAAAAACTGTTTTTT
TRBV7-2	TRBJ2-7	-	TRBD1	CASSLGQALEQYF	TGTGCCAGCAGCTTGGGACAGGCCTTGGAGCAGTACTTC
TRBV10-2	TRBJ2-2	-	TRBD2	CASGAGGARVGELFF	TGCGCCAGCGGGGCGGGGGGGGCGAGAGTCGGGGAGCTGTTTTTT
TRBV19	TRBJ1-1	medium-sized	-	CASSLGWKGNTEAFF	TGTGCCAGTAGTTTAGGGTGGAAGGGGAACACTGAAGCTTTCTTT
TRBV19	TRBJ1-2	many	TRBD1	CASSPYAGTGGVYGYTF	TGTGCCAGTAGTCCATACGCCGGGACAGGGGGCGTCTATGGCTACACCTTC
TRBV6-1	TRBJ1-5	many	-	CASSESVFNQPQHF	TGTGCCAGCAGTGAATCGGTGTTTAATCAGCCCCAGCATTTT